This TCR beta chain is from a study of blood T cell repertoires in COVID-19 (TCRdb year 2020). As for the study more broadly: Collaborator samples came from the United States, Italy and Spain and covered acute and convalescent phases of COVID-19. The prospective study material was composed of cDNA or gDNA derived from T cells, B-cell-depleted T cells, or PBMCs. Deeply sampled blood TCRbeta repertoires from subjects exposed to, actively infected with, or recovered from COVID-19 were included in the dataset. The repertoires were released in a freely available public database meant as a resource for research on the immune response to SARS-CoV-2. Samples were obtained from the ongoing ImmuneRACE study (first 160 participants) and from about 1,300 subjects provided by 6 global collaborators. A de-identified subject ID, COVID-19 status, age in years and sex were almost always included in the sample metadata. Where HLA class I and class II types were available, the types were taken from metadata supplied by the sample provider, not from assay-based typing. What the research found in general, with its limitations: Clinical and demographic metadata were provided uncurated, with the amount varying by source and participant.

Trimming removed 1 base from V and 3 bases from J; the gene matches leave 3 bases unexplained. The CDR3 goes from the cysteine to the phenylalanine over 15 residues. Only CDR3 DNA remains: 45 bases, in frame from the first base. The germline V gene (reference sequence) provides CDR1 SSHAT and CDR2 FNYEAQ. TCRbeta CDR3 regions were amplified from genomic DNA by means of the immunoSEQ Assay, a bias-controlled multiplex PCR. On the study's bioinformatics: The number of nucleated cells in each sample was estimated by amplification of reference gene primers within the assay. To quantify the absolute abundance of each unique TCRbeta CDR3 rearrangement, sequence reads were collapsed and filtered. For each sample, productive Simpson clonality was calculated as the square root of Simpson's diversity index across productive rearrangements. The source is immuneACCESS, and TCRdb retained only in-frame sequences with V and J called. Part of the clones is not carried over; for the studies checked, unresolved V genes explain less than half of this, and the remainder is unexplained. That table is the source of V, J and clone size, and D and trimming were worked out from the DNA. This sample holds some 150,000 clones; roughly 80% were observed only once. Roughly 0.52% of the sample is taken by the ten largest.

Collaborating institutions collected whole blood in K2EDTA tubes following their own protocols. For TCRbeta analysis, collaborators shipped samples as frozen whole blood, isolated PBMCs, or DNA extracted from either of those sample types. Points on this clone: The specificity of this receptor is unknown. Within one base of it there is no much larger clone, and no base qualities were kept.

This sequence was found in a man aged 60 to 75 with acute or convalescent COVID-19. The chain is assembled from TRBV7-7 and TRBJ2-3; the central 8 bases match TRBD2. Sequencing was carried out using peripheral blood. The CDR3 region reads CASSLGGGGTDTQYF. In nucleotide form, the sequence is TGTGCCAGCAGCTTAGGCGGCGGGGGGACAGATACGCAGTATTTT.